Listed below are T cell receptor beta chains from one sample, sequenced in a study of blood T cell repertoires in COVID-19. Data came from immunoSEQ multiplex PCR; TCRdb stores just in-frame clones and leaves some out. Among some 150,000 clones listed, 85% were seen once. Material: peripheral blood. The receptors here all came from a man between 40 and 49 years old with acute or convalescent COVID-19. Both conserved end residues are part of each CDR3.

v_gene: TRBV5-1
len: 14
CDR3aa: CASSLTTGGYGYTF

v_gene: TRBV7-2
len: 16
CDR3aa: CASSPRDRVSYNEQFF

v_gene: TRBV29-1
len: 17
CDR3aa: CSVPGRKLAGLNNEQFF

v_gene: TRBV3-1/TRBV3-2
len: 15
CDR3aa: CASSQGATGSYGYTF

v_gene: TRBV6-2/TRBV6-3
len: 18
CDR3aa: CASSAGTDSLVTNEKLFF

v_gene: TRBV19
len: 16
CDR3aa: CASSILAGGFTDTQYF

v_gene: TRBV19
len: 19
CDR3aa: CASSKTGTSGGQSTDTQYF

v_gene: TRBV3-1/TRBV3-2
len: 14
CDR3aa: CASSQGRAGNTIYF

v_gene: TRBV2
len: 14
CDR3aa: CASSKGLREYEQYF

v_gene: TRBV19
len: 15
CDR3aa: CASSTRDRVSHGYTF

v_gene: TRBV7-6
len: 15
CDR3aa: CASSPGTGFYDEQFF

v_gene: TRBV3-1/TRBV3-2
len: 15
CDR3aa: CASSYGTVNTGELFF

v_gene: TRBV15
len: 19
CDR3aa: CATSKKWTSGGYMTDTQYF

v_gene: TRBV6-2/TRBV6-3
len: 16
CDR3aa: CASSPIGQTLNTEAFF

v_gene: TRBV6-6
len: 15
CDR3aa: CASSSGTGGFPEAFF

v_gene: TRBV4-1
len: 16
CDR3aa: CASSQDGAGANEKLFF

v_gene: TRBV30
len: 15
CDR3aa: CAWSPSPSSYNEQFF

v_gene: TRBV6-5
len: 15
CDR3aa: CASSYGAGWGNTIYF

v_gene: TRBV19
len: 14
CDR3aa: CASSTAGVSSPLHF

v_gene: TRBV5-1
len: 14
CDR3aa: CASSLGGGDEKLFF

v_gene: TRBV10-3
len: 13
CDR3aa: CAISEGGDTEAFF

v_gene: TRBV5-1
len: 15
CDR3aa: CASSLRTGVSYEQYF

v_gene: TRBV5-3
len: 16
CDR3aa: CARTPRGRASTDTQYF

v_gene: TRBV28
len: 15
CDR3aa: CASRRGPSSYNEQFF

v_gene: TRBV29-1
len: 17
CDR3aa: CSVERFSQGVETDTQYF

v_gene: TRBV7-3
len: 13
CDR3aa: CASSLTSRDTQYF

v_gene: TRBV7-2
len: 13
CDR3aa: CASSLQANTEAFF

v_gene: TRBV4-1
len: 15
CDR3aa: CASSQDDQKNYGYTF

v_gene: TRBV5-1
len: 18
CDR3aa: CASSPRTSGGQISYEQYF

v_gene: TRBV19
len: 13
CDR3aa: CASSTGFNQPQHF

v_gene: TRBV5-8
len: 14
CDR3aa: CASTLAGATDTQYF

v_gene: TRBV3-1/TRBV3-2
len: 13
CDR3aa: CASSQGEAYGYTF

v_gene: TRBV5-6
len: 15
CDR3aa: CASSFAGTGGYTIYF

v_gene: TRBV28
len: 14
CDR3aa: CASKPVTYNSPLHF

v_gene: TRBV5-1
len: 16
CDR3aa: CASSPTAGGLNSPLHF

v_gene: TRBV6-1
len: 15
CDR3aa: CASSERQGWRTEAFF

v_gene: TRBV2
len: 15
CDR3aa: CASSDVDRWAYEQYF

v_gene: TRBV28
len: 12
CDR3aa: CASGLVAGEQYF

v_gene: TRBV7-6
len: 17
CDR3aa: CASSSSREGTSGNTIYF

v_gene: TRBV28
len: 13
CDR3aa: CASAWRPNSPLHF

v_gene: TRBV19
len: 14
CDR3aa: CASSIRGIGTEAFF

v_gene: TRBV11-3
len: 14
CDR3aa: CASSFGTGGDEQYF

v_gene: TRBV18
len: 14
CDR3aa: CASSPSGGRDTQYF

v_gene: TRBV15
len: 14
CDR3aa: CATSVTGSNYGYTF

v_gene: TRBV5-1
len: 17
CDR3aa: CASSLRGSGQTNEKLFF

v_gene: TRBV29-1
len: 11
CDR3aa: CSAQLHYGYTF

v_gene: TRBV3-1/TRBV3-2
len: 18
CDR3aa: CASSLNWYRDTGNYGYTF

v_gene: TRBV6-6
len: 15
CDR3aa: CASRILGGIGNTIYF

v_gene: TRBV20-1
len: 11
CDR3aa: CSAHRVPGYTF

v_gene: TRBV4-2
len: 18
CDR3aa: CASSQGRGLAGPIETQYF

v_gene: TRBV2
len: 16
CDR3aa: CASSEALAGTGDEQFF

v_gene: TRBV30
len: 14
CDR3aa: CAWSRRGAGYGYTF

v_gene: TRBV3-1/TRBV3-2
len: 15
CDR3aa: CASSPGGHGDYGYTF

v_gene: TRBV4-1
len: 16
CDR3aa: CASSQEPDRGETEAFF

v_gene: TRBV2
len: 13
CDR3aa: CASLWGGNTEAFF